This note documents a single T cell receptor beta chain sequence. The target antigen is unknown. CDR1 is GTSNPN and CDR2 is SVGIG in the germline V gene (reference sequence). The ends were cut back, 3 bases at V and 7 bases at J, with 3 bases in the middle. The CDR3 totals 10 residues. Investigators reverse transcribed all isolated RNA, so they sequenced expressed TCRB transcripts. For naive, central memory and regulatory T cell samples, reads averaged about 3.7 million. Clones were sequenced by immunoSEQ multiplex PCR, and TCRdb holds only the in-frame ones, with some missing. The repertoire holds under 300,000 clones, with approximately 15% as singletons. The data stem from a study of beta chain features in type 1 diabetes. Study-wide results and limits: The study found moderately but significantly shorter TCRB CDR3s in all four CD4+ subsets of Type 1 diabetes patients.

In total, each donor contributed a single heparinised blood draw that averaged approximately 0.12 L. Using CD45RO/CCR7/CD25/CD127/CD95/CD27, CD4+ naive, central memory, regulatory and stem cell-like memory cells were sorted. The chain links TRBV30 to TRBJ1-4; no definite D call. Sequencing was performed on naive CD4+ T cells from blood. The receptor was derived from a man in his thirties or forties with type 1 diabetes. As DNA, the CDR3 is TGTGCCTGGAGGAGTGAAAAACTGTTTTTT. Encoded protein: CAWRSEKLFF.